The 22 T cell receptor beta chains reported below all come from one sample, sequenced in a study of blood T cell repertoires in COVID-19 (dated by TCRdb to the early 2020s). Receptor libraries were prepared by the immunoSEQ multiplex PCR assay. The table was pulled from immuneACCESS by TCRdb, which kept in-frame rearrangements only. Such tables lose some clones; where checked, under half of the loss comes from unresolved V genes, and the rest has no known cause. This sample lists about 120,000 clones; approximately 83% were detected once. The top ten clonotypes cover about 10% of the sample. The sample was peripheral blood. Every receptor here comes from a man aged 60 to 69 with acute or convalescent COVID-19.

The rearrangement links TRBV19 to TRBJ2-1; the match to TRBD2 covers 8 bases. The CDR3 totals 16 residues. Germline CDR1 reads LNHDA; CDR2 reads SQIVND (reference sequence). V gave up 4 bases and J gave up 0 bases; unmatched junction bases: 5. The CDR3 is CASSSTGTSSYNEQFF. In DNA form, the CDR3 reads TGTGCCAGTAGTAGTACCGGGACTAGCTCCTACAATGAGCAGTTCTTC.

The chain combines TRBV18 with TRBJ2-7; 7 nucleotides align to TRBD2. This CDR3 comprises 13 residues. Looked up from germline, CDR1 is KGHSH and CDR2 is LQKENI. V dropped 10 bases and J dropped 4; count of bases not matched to a gene: 10. The CDR3 region is CATRGLAAYEQYF. As DNA, the CDR3 is TGTGCCACTCGGGGCCTAGCGGCTTACGAGCAGTACTTC.

The chain joins TRBV12-3 or TRBV12-4 to TRBJ1-6; no clear D gene. Between the trimmed V and J ends, which lost 1 base and 13 bases, there was a span of 8 bases. The CDR3 length is 12 residues. CDR3 in amino acids: CASSLGQIPLHF. In DNA form, the CDR3 reads TGTGCCAGCAGTTTAGGCCAGATCCCCCTCCACTTT.

V gene TRBV6-6 combines with J gene TRBJ2-1; TRBD2 agrees at 12 bases. Germline CDR1 is MNHNY and CDR2 is SVGAGI (reference sequence). The CDR3 totals 15 residues. With V trimmed by 6 bases and J by 6 bases, 6 bases remained unmatched. CDR3 sequence (DNA): TGTGCCAGCAGCCGTCTGGGACTAGCGGGCAATGAGCAGTTCTTC. It encodes CASSRLGLAGNEQFF.

The V gene is TRBV24-1, the J gene TRBJ2-5; D may be TRBD1 (5 bases). CDR1 KGHDR and CDR2 SFDVKD come from the germline V gene. This CDR3 contains 15 residues. V was trimmed by 4 bases and J by 1 base, leaving 12 bases between them. CDR3: CATSEGHSLQETQYF. The CDR3 DNA reads as TGTGCCACCAGTGAGGGGCACAGCCTCCAAGAGACCCAGTACTTC.

The chain has TRBV18 and TRBJ2-5, with D possibly being TRBD1 (6 bases). Trimming pared 2 bases from V and 5 bases from J, leaving 21 bases between. The CDR3 length is 17 residues. CDR1 is KGHSH, CDR2 LQKENI, per germline. The CDR3 bases are TGTGCCAGCTCACCAACCGGACAGTCAAGAGTGGGGGAGACCCAGTACTTC. It is translated as CASSPTGQSRVGETQYF.

The gene calls are TRBV5-1 and TRBJ2-1; 9 nucleotides line up with TRBD2. V gave up 4 bases and J gave up 0 bases; unmatched junction bases: 8. Germline V gene data show CDR1 as SGHRS and CDR2 as YFSETQ. This CDR3 contains 17 residues. CDR3 sequence reads: CASSPRGSGSSYNEQFF. The CDR3 DNA reads TGCGCCAGCAGCCCCCGAGGTAGCGGGAGCTCCTACAATGAGCAGTTCTTC.

Only one count was recorded for this clone. The rearrangement links TRBV11-2 to TRBJ2-2, with D possibly matching TRBD2 (5 bases). Trimming took 2 bases from V and 4 from J, leaving 14 bases between them. CDR1 is SGHAT and CDR2 is FQNNGV in the germline V gene. The length of the CDR3 is 16 residues. As DNA, the CDR3 is TGTGCCAGCAGCTTAATACAGAGAGCGGTCACCGGGGAGCTGTTTTTT. This gives the protein CASSLIQRAVTGELFF.

The gene calls are TRBV28 and TRBJ2-3, with 9 bases lining up with TRBD2. Trimming took 2 bases from V and 2 from J; bases not matched to a gene: 2. Per germline, CDR1 MDHEN and CDR2 SYDVKM. The CDR3 extends over 15 amino acids. In DNA, the CDR3 is TGTGCCAGCAGTTTAGCGGGAGGGCCCACAGATACGCAGTATTTT. As protein: CASSLAGGPTDTQYF. Complete variable domain (other parts from reference TRBV28 and TRBJ2-3): DVKVTQSSRYLVKRTGEKVFLECVQDMDHENMFWYRQDPGLGLRLIYFSYDVKMKEKGDIPEGYSVSREKKERFSLILESASTNQTSMYLCASSLAGGPTDTQYFGPGTRLTVL.

This clone was seen only a few times. The CDR3 region has the DNA TGTGCCAGCTCATGGACAGGGGGGAACACCGGGGAGCTGTTTTTT. Its protein product is CASSWTGGNTGELFF. The chain employs TRBV18 and TRBJ2-2; 10 bases match TRBD1. Looked up from germline, CDR1 is KGHSH and CDR2 is LQKENI. The CDR3 sequence is 15 residues long. Losses at the gene ends were 5 bases for V and 1 base for J; bases not matched to a gene: 1. The full variable domain, rest sourced from reference TRBV18 and TRBJ2-2, is NAGVMQNPRHLVRRRGQEARLRCSPMKGHSHVYWYRQLPEEGLKFMVYLQKENIIDESGMPKERFSAEFPKEGPSILRIQQVVRGDSAAYFCASSWTGGNTGELFFGEGSRLTVL.

V is TRBV7-6 and J is TRBJ1-1, with TRBD1 as a possible D gene (5 bases). The CDR3 contains 14 residues. V dropped 2 bases and J dropped 5 bases, with 12 bases sitting between them. From germline, CDR1 is SGHVS and CDR2 FNYEAQ. The CDR3 loop reads CASSLSQGSTEAFF. Written as DNA, the CDR3 is TGTGCCAGCAGCTTAAGCCAGGGCAGTACTGAAGCTTTCTTT. The full variable domain, completed using reference TRBV7-6 and TRBJ1-1, is GAGVSQSPRYKVTKRGQDVALRCDPISGHVSLYWYRQALGQGPEFLTYFNYEAQQDKSGLPNDRFSAERPEGSISTLTIQRTEQRDSAMYRCASSLSQGSTEAFFGQGTRLTVV.

The J gene is TRBJ1-1, the V gene TRBV7-3; 7 bases are a match to TRBD1. V was clipped by 2 bases and J by 7 bases; unmatched bases: 10. The CDR3 is 15 amino acids. Germline CDR1 and CDR2: SGHTA and FQGTGA. The CDR3 loop reads CASSLSPGQTSEAFF. DNA for the CDR3: TGTGCCAGCAGCTTATCTCCGGGACAGACAAGTGAAGCTTTCTTT.

This clone appeared a few times. The CDR3 spells CASSEWGSGPLGDTQYF. DNA of the CDR3: TGTGCCAGCAGTGAATGGGGTAGCGGGCCTCTCGGGGATACGCAGTATTTT. The chain employs TRBV25-1 and TRBJ2-3, with 7 nucleotides matching TRBD2. The CDR3 is 17 amino acids. The V gene end was trimmed by 1 base and the J gene end by 6 bases; junction bases not matched to a gene: 13. Germline values: CDR1 MGHDK, CDR2 SYGVNS.

The V call is TRBV5-1, the J call TRBJ2-2; D gene uncertain. Germline assignment: CDR1 SGHRS and CDR2 YFSETQ. The length of the CDR3 is 15 residues. V was trimmed by 7 bases and J by 0 bases, leaving 13 bases between them. For the CDR3, the DNA is TGCGCCAGCCTTGAAAGGAGCTCGAACACCGGGGAGCTGTTTTTT. It encodes CASLERSSNTGELFF.

The chain is built from TRBV30 and TRBJ1-4; D is unresolved. Per germline, CDR1 GTSNPN and CDR2 SVGIG (reference sequence). CDR3 size: 15 residues. V was clipped by 4 bases and J by 4 bases, with 16 bases between them. CDR3 region: CAWNHPSPGNEKLFF. CDR3 DNA: TGTGCCTGGAATCACCCCTCTCCAGGTAATGAAAAACTGTTTTTT.

The rearrangement links TRBV11-2 to TRBJ2-5; D is unresolved. Per germline, CDR1 SGHAT and CDR2 FQNNGV. CDR3 length equals 12 residues. Trimming left V 3 bases short and J 3 bases short, with 5 bases between. CDR3 in amino acids: CASSFREETQYF. CDR3 bases: TGTGCCAGCAGCTTCCGGGAAGAGACCCAGTACTTC.

In nucleotides, the CDR3 is TGTGCCAGCAGTTGGGACAGAACACCAACCAAACCAAATGAGCAGTTCTTC. Translated, it gives CASSWDRTPTKPNEQFF. This chain connects TRBV28 to TRBJ2-1; 7 nucleotides align to TRBD1. The CDR3 runs 17 residues. The junction had 16 bases not matched to a gene; V was cut back by 4 bases and J by 7 bases. The V gene's germline CDR1 is MDHEN and CDR2 SYDVKM.

The chain recombines TRBV6-6 with TRBJ1-1; 10 nucleotides match TRBD1. This CDR3 contains 12 residues. V lost 8 bases and J lost 12; bases outside the gene matches: 9. Per germline, CDR1 MNHNY and CDR2 SVGAGI (reference sequence). The CDR3 here is CASGETGGSSFF. DNA of the CDR3: TGTGCCAGCGGTGAGACAGGGGGCTCGTCTTTCTTT.

The chain couples TRBV9 to TRBJ1-6; the match to TRBD1 covers 8 bases. The CDR3 sequence is 17 residues long. Trimming cost V 4 bases and J 2 bases; bases outside gene matches: 8. In germline, CDR1 is SGDLS, CDR2 YYNGEE. This CDR3 is CASSTGQGGTYNSPLHF. The CDR3 DNA sequence: TGTGCCAGCAGCACCGGACAGGGCGGCACCTATAATTCACCCCTCCACTTT. The variable domain in full, with the rest retrieved from reference TRBV9 and TRBJ1-6, is DSGVTQTPKHLITATGQRVTLRCSPRSGDLSVYWYQQSLDQGLQFLIQYYNGEERAKGNILERFSAQQFPDLHSELNLSSLELGDSALYFCASSTGQGGTYNSPLHFGNGTRLTVT.

The chain couples TRBV6-5 to TRBJ1-5; D perhaps matches TRBD1 (5 bases). Trimming removed 0 bases from V and 3 bases from J, with 9 bases in between. This CDR3 spans 15 amino acids. The germline gives CDR1 MNHEY, CDR2 SVGAGI. The DNA of the CDR3 is TGTGCCAGCAGTTACTCGGGCAGGGACAATCAGCCCCAGCATTTT. Its translation is CASSYSGRDNQPQHF.

This chain uses TRBV27 with TRBJ2-1, with 14 positions matching TRBD2. Trimming cost V 3 bases and J 8 bases; bases outside gene matches: 3. CDR3 size: 15 residues. CDR1 is MNHEY and CDR2 is SMNVEV in the germline V gene (reference sequence). The CDR3 DNA is TGTGCCAGCAGTTTTCGGGGACTAGCGGGAGATGAGCAGTTCTTC. It yields the protein CASSFRGLAGDEQFF.

This chain links TRBV19 with TRBJ1-2; D is unresolved. Looked up from germline, CDR1 is LNHDA and CDR2 is SQIVND (reference sequence). Trimming took 7 bases from V and 3 from J, leaving 9 bases between them. This CDR3 contains 12 residues. This CDR3 is CASKGGHYGYTF. The CDR3 DNA follows: TGTGCCAGTAAGGGAGGCCACTATGGCTACACCTTC.